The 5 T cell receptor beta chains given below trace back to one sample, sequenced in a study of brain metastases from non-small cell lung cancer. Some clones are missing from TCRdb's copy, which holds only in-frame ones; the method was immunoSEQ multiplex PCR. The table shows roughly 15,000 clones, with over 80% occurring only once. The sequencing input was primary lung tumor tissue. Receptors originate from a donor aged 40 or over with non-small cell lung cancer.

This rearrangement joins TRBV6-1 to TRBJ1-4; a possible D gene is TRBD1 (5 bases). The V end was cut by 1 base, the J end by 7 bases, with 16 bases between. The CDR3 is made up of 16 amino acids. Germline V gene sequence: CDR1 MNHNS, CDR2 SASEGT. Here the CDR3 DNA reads TGTGCCAGCAGTGAAGGAAGTACACGGACAAGTGAAAAACTGTTTTTT. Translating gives CASSEGSTRTSEKLFF.

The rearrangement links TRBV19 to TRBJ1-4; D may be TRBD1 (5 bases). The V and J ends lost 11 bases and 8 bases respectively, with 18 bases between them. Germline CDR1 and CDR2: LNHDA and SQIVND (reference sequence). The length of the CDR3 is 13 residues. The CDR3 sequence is CAFFSGPLEKLFF. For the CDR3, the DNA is TGTGCCTTCTTCTCGGGGCCCCTCGAAAAACTGTTTTTT.

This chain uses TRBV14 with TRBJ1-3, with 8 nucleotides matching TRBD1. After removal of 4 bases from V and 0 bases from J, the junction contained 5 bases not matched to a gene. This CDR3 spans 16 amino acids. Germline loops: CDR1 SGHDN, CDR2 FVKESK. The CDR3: CASSRGQGYSGNTIYF. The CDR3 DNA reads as TGTGCCAGCAGCCGAGGACAGGGCTACTCTGGAAACACCATATATTTT.

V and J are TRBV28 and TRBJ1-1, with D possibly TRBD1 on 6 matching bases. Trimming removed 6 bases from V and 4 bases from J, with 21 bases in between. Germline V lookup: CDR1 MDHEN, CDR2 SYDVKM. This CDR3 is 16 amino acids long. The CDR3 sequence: CASSAGGAGGFTEAFF. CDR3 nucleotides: TGTGCCAGCAGCGCGGGGGGCGCCGGGGGCTTCACTGAAGCTTTCTTT.

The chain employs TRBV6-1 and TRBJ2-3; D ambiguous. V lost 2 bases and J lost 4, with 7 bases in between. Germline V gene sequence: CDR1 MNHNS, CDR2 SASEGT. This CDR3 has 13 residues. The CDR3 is CASSEISPDTQYF. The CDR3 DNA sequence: TGTGCCAGCAGTGAAATATCTCCAGATACGCAGTATTTT.